This is a list of T cell receptor beta chains from one sample in a study of neurological immune-mediated disorders. TCRdb reanalysed the 5' RACE reads using MiXCR and keeps one entry per CDR3 protein. The sample yields approximately 48,000 distinct CDR3 sequences, around 17% seen once. The sequenced sample was PBMCs. Every receptor here comes from a man in his sixties in good health. Each CDR3 is given with its conserved first and last residue. The order of the fields is J gene, D gene, V gene, clone size, CDR3 protein, CDR3 DNA. D genes are given only for firm matches. The size field is filled for only some rows; it gives once, few, many or a size class.

J: TRBJ2-7
D: .
V: TRBV20-1
size: many
CDR3: CSAQPPREQYF
DNA: TGCAGTGCTCAGCCCCCCAGGGAGCAGTACTTC

J: TRBJ2-7
D: TRBD1
V: TRBV25-1
size: .
CDR3: CASSDPGQTYEQYF
DNA: TGTGCCAGCAGTGATCCGGGACAGACCTACGAGCAGTACTTC

J: TRBJ2-2
D: .
V: TRBV7-2
size: many
CDR3: CASSPIQNSGELFF
DNA: TGTGCCAGCAGCCCAATACAAAATTCCGGGGAGCTGTTTTTT

J: TRBJ2-1
D: TRBD1
V: TRBV5-1
size: many
CDR3: CASSTGDSSNEQFF
DNA: TGCGCCAGCAGCACCGGGGACAGTTCCAATGAGCAGTTCTTC

J: TRBJ1-2
D: .
V: TRBV5-1
size: .
CDR3: CASRRNSDFYGYTF
DNA: TGCGCCAGCAGGCGTAACAGTGACTTTTACGGCTACACCTTC

J: TRBJ2-4
D: .
V: TRBV4-2
size: many
CDR3: CASSQVGAANIQYF
DNA: TGTGCCAGCAGCCAAGTTGGTGCGGCGAACATTCAGTACTTC

J: TRBJ2-5
D: .
V: TRBV20-1
size: many
CDR3: CSARGGQETQYF
DNA: TGCAGTGCTAGAGGCGGACAAGAGACCCAGTACTTC

J: TRBJ2-2
D: TRBD2
V: TRBV12-3/TRBV12-4
size: many
CDR3: CASSFVLAGVSGELFF
DNA: TGTGCCAGCAGTTTTGTGCTAGCGGGAGTTTCCGGGGAGCTGTTTTTT

J: TRBJ2-2
D: TRBD2
V: TRBV29-1
size: many
CDR3: CSVKTSGLRNTGELFF
DNA: TGCAGCGTCAAGACTAGCGGGTTGCGAAACACCGGGGAGCTGTTTTTT

J: TRBJ2-5
D: .
V: TRBV5-5
size: many
CDR3: CASSLTPGVMETQYF
DNA: TGTGCCAGCAGCCTCACCCCGGGAGTGATGGAGACCCAGTACTTC

J: TRBJ2-3
D: .
V: TRBV7-2
size: .
CDR3: CASSPRRTDTQYF
DNA: TGTGCCAGCAGCCCGAGGCGCACAGATACGCAGTATTTT

J: TRBJ2-3
D: TRBD1
V: TRBV7-2
size: many
CDR3: CASSSGQGSTDTQYF
DNA: TGTGCCAGCAGCTCCGGACAGGGAAGCACAGATACGCAGTATTTT

J: TRBJ2-5
D: .
V: TRBV13
size: many
CDR3: CASSLGGIWGQETQYF
DNA: TGTGCCAGCAGCTTAGGGGGTATCTGGGGACAAGAGACCCAGTACTTC

J: TRBJ2-5
D: TRBD1
V: TRBV11-1
size: .
CDR3: CASSPLTGGETQYF
DNA: TGTGCCAGCAGCCCCCTGACAGGGGGCGAGACCCAGTACTTC

J: TRBJ2-7
D: TRBD2
V: TRBV20-1
size: .
CDR3: CSARGGRLAGQTYEQYF
DNA: TGCAGTGCTAGGGGGGGACGACTAGCGGGACAGACCTACGAGCAGTACTTC

J: TRBJ2-1
D: TRBD2
V: TRBV5-1
size: many
CDR3: CASSFSGGSLRYNEQFF
DNA: TGCGCCAGCAGCTTTTCTGGCGGGAGTCTTAGGTACAATGAGCAGTTCTTC

J: TRBJ2-7
D: TRBD1
V: TRBV29-1
size: many
CDR3: CSVEVTRQGASYEQYF
DNA: TGCAGCGTTGAAGTCACCCGACAGGGGGCTTCCTACGAGCAGTACTTC

J: TRBJ2-5
D: TRBD2
V: TRBV20-1
size: many
CDR3: CSAGQATSGQETQYF
DNA: TGCAGTGCCGGCCAGGCGACTAGCGGACAAGAGACCCAGTACTTC

J: TRBJ2-1
D: TRBD1
V: TRBV5-1
size: .
CDR3: CASSLVLGQGYNEQFF
DNA: TGCGCCAGCAGCTTGGTTCTCGGACAGGGTTACAATGAGCAGTTCTTC

J: TRBJ1-3
D: .
V: TRBV27
size: .
CDR3: CASSLEYGLGNTIYF
DNA: TGTGCCAGCAGTTTAGAGTATGGGTTAGGAAACACCATATATTTT

J: TRBJ2-2
D: .
V: TRBV7-9
size: many
CDR3: CASSLVATDTGELFF
DNA: TGTGCCAGCAGCTTAGTTGCGACAGACACCGGGGAGCTGTTTTTT

J: TRBJ2-1
D: TRBD2
V: TRBV20-1
size: many
CDR3: CSARAGGLRYEQFF
DNA: TGCAGTGCTAGGGCGGGAGGGCTTAGGTATGAGCAGTTCTTC

J: TRBJ2-1
D: .
V: TRBV20-1
size: few
CDR3: CSVRGTLLINEQFF
DNA: TGCAGTGTCAGAGGGACTCTCCTGATCAATGAGCAGTTCTTC

J: TRBJ2-3
D: TRBD2
V: TRBV7-8
size: many
CDR3: CASSITSGRADTQYF
DNA: TGTGCCAGCAGCATTACTAGCGGGAGGGCAGATACGCAGTATTTT